Detailed here is one T cell receptor (beta chain). Its antigen remains unidentified. No quality values exist for individual bases; no much larger clone is one base distant. Clipping removes 4 bases from V and 8 bases from J, with 8 as the unmatched junction base count. From the germline V gene, CDR1 is SGHAT and CDR2 is FQNNGV. The cysteine opens and the phenylalanine closes a CDR3 of 15 amino acids. Only CDR3 DNA remains: 45 bases, in frame from the first base. This record comes from a study of T cell repertoires in cytomegalovirus infection (dated by TCRdb to about 2019). For the study in its entirety: Recently identified HLA-C-restricted CMV epitopes, whose presentation resists viral immunomodulation, were targeted by peptide stimulations together with well-studied HLA-B-restricted epitopes. Donor HLA type was relevant to the analysis, because carriage of CMV infection together with the matching HLA type was indicated by public TCR beta signatures.

What the treatment or condition label conveys for this sample: in vitro stimulation with specific CMV peptide epitopes to enrich CMV-specific T cells. Sequenced on an Illumina HiSeq 1500. TCRdb reprocessed the public reads (quality trimming at Q25 with fastp, clone calling with MiXCR) and kept in-frame beta chains. Each entry is one CDR3 protein sequence, shown with its most common DNA and genes. Here the sample has approximately 49,000 distinct CDR3 sequences; around a fifth occur a single time. The ten largest clones take up around a quarter of the sample. Points the paper makes about the study in general: In both this cohort and an independent cohort of some 380 donors, the cumulative frequency of public TCR beta family members distinguished carriers of CMV infection plus the relevant HLA type. In the ex vivo response, HLA-C-restricted CMV-specific TCR beta clonotypes were dominant, and in two of eight donors the single most frequent clonotype came from this HLA-C-restricted group.

Recombination connected TRBV11-2 to TRBJ2-1, with 10 central nucleotides matching TRBD2. Specimen: CD8+ T cells from cultured PBMCs, collected from culture after CMV antigen stimulation. The sequence derives from a human donor in good health (CMV status not recorded). Some clones in this sample may be carry-over from other donors' samples. At the DNA level, the sequence is TGTGCCAGCAGCTCAGCGGGGGGGCCTAAGTATGAGCAGTTCTTC. Its product reads: CASSSAGGPKYEQFF.